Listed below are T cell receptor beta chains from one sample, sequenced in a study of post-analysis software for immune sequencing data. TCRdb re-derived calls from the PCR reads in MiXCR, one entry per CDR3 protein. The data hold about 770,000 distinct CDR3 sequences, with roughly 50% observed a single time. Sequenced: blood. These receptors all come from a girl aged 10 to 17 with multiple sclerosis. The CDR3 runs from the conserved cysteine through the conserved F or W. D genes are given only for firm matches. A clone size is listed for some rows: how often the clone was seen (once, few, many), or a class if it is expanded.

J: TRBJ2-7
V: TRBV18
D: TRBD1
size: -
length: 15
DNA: TGTGCCAGCTCACCACCGGACAGGGACCCCTACGAGCAGTACTTC
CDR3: CASSPPDRDPYEQYF

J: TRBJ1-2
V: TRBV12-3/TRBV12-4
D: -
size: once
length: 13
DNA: TGTGCCAGCAGTTTAGACTTTCCGGGTGGCTACACCTTC
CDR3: CASSLDFPGGYTF

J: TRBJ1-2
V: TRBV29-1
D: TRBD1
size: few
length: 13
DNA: TGCAGCGTCGAAGAGACAGGGGCGGAGGGCTACACCTTC
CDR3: CSVEETGAEGYTF

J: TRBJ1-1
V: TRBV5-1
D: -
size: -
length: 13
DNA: TGCGCCAGCTCAACTGGGGGGGACACTGAAGCTTTCTTT
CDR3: CASSTGGDTEAFF

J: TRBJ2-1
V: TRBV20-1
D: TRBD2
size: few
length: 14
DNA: TGCAGTGCTAGCTCTAGGACTAGCGTGAATGAGCAGTTCTTC
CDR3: CSASSRTSVNEQFF

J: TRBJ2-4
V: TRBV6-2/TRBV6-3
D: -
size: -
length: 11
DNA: TGTGCCAGCAGCTCCCCTGGGAAGCAGTACTTC
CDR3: CASSSPGKQYF

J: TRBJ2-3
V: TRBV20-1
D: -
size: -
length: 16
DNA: TGCAGTGCTAGCCTACTCCCTAGGGCTAGCACAGATACGCAGTATTTT
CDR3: CSASLLPRASTDTQYF

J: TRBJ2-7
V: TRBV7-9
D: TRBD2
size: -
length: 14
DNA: TGTGCCAGCGCGGCGCGGGAGGGACCTTACGAGCAGTACTTC
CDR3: CASAAREGPYEQYF

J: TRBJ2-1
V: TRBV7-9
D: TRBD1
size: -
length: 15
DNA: TGTGCCAGCAGCACCTACAGGGGGCCGGACGATGAGCAGTTCTTC
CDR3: CASSTYRGPDDEQFF

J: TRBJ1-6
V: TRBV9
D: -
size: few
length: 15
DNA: TGTGCCAGCAGCCCTAGGGCCGCGTATAATTCACCCCTCCACTTT
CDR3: CASSPRAAYNSPLHF

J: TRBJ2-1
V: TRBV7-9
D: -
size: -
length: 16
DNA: TGTGCCAGCAGCCCTTCTCTTACCCTTAACTACAATGAGCAGTTCTTC
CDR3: CASSPSLTLNYNEQFF

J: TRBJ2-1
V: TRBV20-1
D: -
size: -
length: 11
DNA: TGCAGTGCTATTGGGATCAATGAGCAGTTCTTC
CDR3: CSAIGINEQFF

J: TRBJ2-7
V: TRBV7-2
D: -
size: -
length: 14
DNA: TGTGCCAGCAGCTTAGATAGGCTCAAGTACGAGCAGTACTTC
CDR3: CASSLDRLKYEQYF

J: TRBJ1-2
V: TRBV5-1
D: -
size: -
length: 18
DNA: TGCGCCAGCAGCTTTGGCGAGGTGGAGTGGGGTGATAGCGATGGCTACACCTTC
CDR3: CASSFGEVEWGDSDGYTF

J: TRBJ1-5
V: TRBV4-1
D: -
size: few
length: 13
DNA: TGCGCCAGCAGCCAAGAAACTAATCAGCCCCAGCATTTT
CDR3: CASSQETNQPQHF

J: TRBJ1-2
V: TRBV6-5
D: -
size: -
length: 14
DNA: TGTGCCAGCAGTTACTCGAAAGGCAGCTATGGCTACACCTTC
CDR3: CASSYSKGSYGYTF

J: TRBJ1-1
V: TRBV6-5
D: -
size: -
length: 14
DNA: TGTGCCAGCAGTTACGCGGAAGCCAACACTGAATGCTTCTTT
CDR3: CASSYAEANTECFF

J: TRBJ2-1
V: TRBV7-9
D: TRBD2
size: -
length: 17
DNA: TGTGCCGGCAGCTTAGCGCCGGGACTAGCGGGAGACAATGAGCAGTTCTTC
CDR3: CAGSLAPGLAGDNEQFF

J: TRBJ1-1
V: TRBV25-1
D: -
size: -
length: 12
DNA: TGTGCCAGCAGACCGGACACCCGCGAAGCTTTCTTT
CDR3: CASRPDTREAFF

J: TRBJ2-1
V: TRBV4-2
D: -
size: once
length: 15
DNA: TGTGCCAGCAGCCCGGTAAGGGGCCGTTCCGATGAGCAGTTCTTC
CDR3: CASSPVRGRSDEQFF

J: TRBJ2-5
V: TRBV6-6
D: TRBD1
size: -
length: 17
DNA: TGTGCCAGCAGTTACCCTAGGACCGTCCGGGACAGAGAGACCCAGTACTTC
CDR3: CASSYPRTVRDRETQYF

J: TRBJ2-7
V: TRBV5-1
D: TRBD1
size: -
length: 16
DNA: TGCGCCAGCAGCTCCGACGGGACAGGGGGCGTCTACGAGCAGTACTTC
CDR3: CASSSDGTGGVYEQYF

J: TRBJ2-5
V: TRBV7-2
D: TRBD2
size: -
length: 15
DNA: TGTGCCAGCAGATTAGCAGCGGGAGGTTTGAATGAGCAGTACTTC
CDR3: CASRLAAGGLNEQYF

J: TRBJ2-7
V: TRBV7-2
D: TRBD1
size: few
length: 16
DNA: TGTGCCAGCAGCTTAGATGGGACAGGCCTTAAATACGAGCAGTACTTC
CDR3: CASSLDGTGLKYEQYF

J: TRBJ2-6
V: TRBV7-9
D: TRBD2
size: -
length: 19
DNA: TGTGCCAGCAGCTCGGGACTAGCGGGAGGCTACTCTGGGGCCAACGTCCTGACTTTC
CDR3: CASSSGLAGGYSGANVLTF

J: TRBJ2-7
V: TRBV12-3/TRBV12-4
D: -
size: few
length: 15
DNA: TGTGCCAGCAGTTTGGGCGGGGTGAGCTCCTACGAGCAGTACTTC
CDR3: CASSLGGVSSYEQYF

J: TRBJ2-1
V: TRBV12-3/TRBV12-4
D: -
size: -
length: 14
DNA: TGTGCCAGCCTGGGGAATCGGCCTTACAATGAGCAGTTCTTC
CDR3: CASLGNRPYNEQFF

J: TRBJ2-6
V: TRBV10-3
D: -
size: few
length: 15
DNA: TGTGCCATCAGGGAAACAGGGAAGGGGGCCAACGTCCTGACTTTC
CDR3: CAIRETGKGANVLTF

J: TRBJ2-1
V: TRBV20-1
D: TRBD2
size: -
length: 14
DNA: TGCAGTGCTAGGTCGGGGGGAAACTACAATGAGCAGTTCTTC
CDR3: CSARSGGNYNEQFF

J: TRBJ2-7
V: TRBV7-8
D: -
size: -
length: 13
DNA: TGTGCCAGCAGCTTCGTCCGGGGTCACGAGCAGTACTTC
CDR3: CASSFVRGHEQYF

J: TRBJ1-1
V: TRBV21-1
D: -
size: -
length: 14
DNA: TGTGCCAGCAGCAAAGATCCGAGGGGCACTGAAGCTTTCTTT
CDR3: CASSKDPRGTEAFF

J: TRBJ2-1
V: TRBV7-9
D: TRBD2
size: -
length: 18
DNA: TGTGCCAGCAGCTTAGCGGGTGGATATCCGGGGGGTTACAATGAGCAGTTCTTC
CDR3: CASSLAGGYPGGYNEQFF

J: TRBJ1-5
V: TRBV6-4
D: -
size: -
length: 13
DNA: TGTGCCAGGTTGGAGAGTAGCAATCAGCCCCAGCATTTT
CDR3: CARLESSNQPQHF

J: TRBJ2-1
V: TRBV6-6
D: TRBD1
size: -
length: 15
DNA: TGTGCCAGCAGTACCGACAGGGGATCTTTGGATGAGCAGTTCTTC
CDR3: CASSTDRGSLDEQFF

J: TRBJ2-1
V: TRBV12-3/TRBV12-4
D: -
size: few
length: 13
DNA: TGTGCCAGCAGTTTACCCCGCTACAATGAGCAGTTCTTC
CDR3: CASSLPRYNEQFF